Each of the 7 T cell receptor beta chains below was sequenced from the same sample in a study of blood T cell repertoires in COVID-19. Repertoires were generated with immunoSEQ multiplex PCR, while TCRdb's copy carries only in-frame clones and drops some. Seen here are more than 100,000 clones, 75% to 90% observed once, and the top ten hold roughly 4%. The specimen was peripheral blood. The receptors were gathered from a man in his forties with acute or convalescent COVID-19.

This chain joins TRBV7-2 and TRBJ2-4; the match to TRBD2 covers 8 bases. Germline CDR1 is SGHTA and CDR2 is FQGNSA. The CDR3 spans 16 residues. Trimming at V came to 3 bases and at J to 1 base, leaving 5 bases not matched to a gene. CDR3 loop: CASSFGGRYAKNIQYF. Written as DNA, the CDR3 is TGTGCCAGCAGCTTTGGCGGGAGGTACGCCAAAAACATTCAGTACTTC. The whole variable domain, remainder taken from reference TRBV7-2 and TRBJ2-4, is GAGVSQSPSNKVTEKGKDVELRCDPISGHTALYWYRQSLGQGLEFLIYFQGNSAPDKSGLPSDRFSAERTGGSVSTLTIQRTQQEDSAVYLCASSFGGRYAKNIQYFGAGTRLSVL.

V and J are TRBV6-7 and TRBJ1-4; tentative D call: TRBD1 (6 bases). TRBV6-7 is noted as an ORF with a role that remains uncertain. This CDR3 comprises 17 residues. V shed 2 bases and J shed 0 bases, with 13 bases lying between them. The CDR3 protein is CASSYRRTEATNEKLFF. DNA of the CDR3: TGTGCCAGCAGTTACCGACGGACAGAAGCAACTAATGAAAAACTGTTTTTT.

The V and J genes are TRBV5-1 and TRBJ1-5, with D possibly TRBD1 on 6 matching bases. CDR1 and CDR2 (germline): SGHRS, YFSETQ. The V end lost 0 bases, the J end lost 5 bases, and 12 bases lay between the germline ends. The CDR3 contains 15 residues. The CDR3, as DNA: TGCGCCAGCAGCTTGGATGGGGGCGAGGATCAGCCCCAGCATTTT. Its protein is CASSLDGGEDQPQHF.

The CDR3 sequence is CASSHNSGTDEQYF. CDR3 DNA sequence: TGTGCCAGCAGTCATAATAGCGGGACCGACGAGCAGTACTTC. V is TRBV3-1 (or the pseudogene TRBV3-2) and J is TRBJ2-7, with 8 positions matching TRBD2. The junction had 9 bases not matched to a gene; V was cut back by 6 bases and J by 5 bases. This CDR3 is 14 amino acids long. Germline V gene lookup returns CDR1 LGHDT and CDR2 YNNKEL (reference sequence).

Here the CDR3 reads CAWAPGGGDYGYTF. DNA of the CDR3: TGTGCCTGGGCCCCGGGAGGGGGCGACTATGGCTACACCTTC. The chain combines TRBV30 with TRBJ1-2, with 7 bases identical to TRBD1. Germline V gene sequence: CDR1 GTSNPN, CDR2 SVGIG (reference sequence). The CDR3 has 14 amino acids. The junction had 9 bases not matched to a gene; V was cut back by 5 bases and J by 3 bases.

This sequence joins TRBV6-2 or TRBV6-3 and TRBJ1-5; TRBD1 matches at 7 bases. CDR1 MNHEY and CDR2 SVGEGT come from the germline V gene. J gave up 2 bases and V 5 bases, and 3 bases lay outside the gene matches. This CDR3 spans 14 amino acids. The DNA for the CDR3 is TGTGCCAGCAGTGGGACAGTGGGCAATCAGCCCCAGCATTTT. Protein sequence: CASSGTVGNQPQHF.

This clone was found a few times. The chain joins TRBV5-1 to TRBJ1-2; maybe TRBD1 (6 bases). V dropped 4 bases and J dropped 1 base, with 14 bases sitting between them. Germline lookup yields CDR1 SGHRS and CDR2 YFSETQ. This CDR3 region has 15 residues. The CDR3 protein is CASSPGGANNYGYTF. CDR3 nucleotides: TGCGCCAGCAGCCCTGGGGGGGCCAATAACTATGGCTACACCTTC.